This T cell receptor (beta chain) is from a study of CD4 T cells in relation to SARS-CoV-2 and coronaviruses. Assay used: immunoSEQ multiplex PCR; TCRdb lists only in-frame clones, some missing. The sample consists of about 43,000 clones, about four fifths of them appearing once. Cryopreserved PBMCs were CD4-enriched, then split into naive and memory cells. Germline loops: CDR1 SGDLS, CDR2 YYNGEE. V shed 0 bases and J 3 bases; nucleotides not matched to a gene: 5. This CDR3 spans 17 amino acids. On this clone itself: Antigen unknown.

The specimen was naive CD4+ T cells from PBMCs, cultured in vitro. Subset here: naive CD4+ T cells isolated by negative enrichment. The gene calls are TRBV9 and TRBJ2-1; 11 positions agree with TRBD2. The source of this sequence is an adult with COVID-19. The CDR3 sequence: CASSVVGGTSGYNEQFF. The CDR3 coding sequence is TGTGCCAGCAGCGTAGTAGGGGGGACTAGCGGCTACAATGAGCAGTTCTTC.